This TCR beta chain was captured by sequencing in a study of beta chain features in type 1 diabetes (dated by TCRdb to 2016 to 2018). Describing the broader study: Patients and healthy donors did not differ in mean age, gender distribution, total cell number or subset yield. A total of 107,917,701 sorted cells were examined across all samples, and a strong correlation was observed between cell number per subset and RNA yield. The study compared TCRB repertoires of sorted circulating CD4+ T cell subsets between recently diagnosed type 1 diabetes patients and matched healthy donors. Naive and central memory subsets were obtained from all 30 or so donors, but regulatory and stem cell-like memory subsets were isolated from only 8 patients and about 8 healthy donors.

The entire isolated RNA was reverse transcribed using the High Capacity cDNA Reverse Transcription Kit, and thus expressed TCRB transcripts were sequenced. Deep immunoSEQ sequencing was performed on naive, central memory and regulatory T cell samples, with an average of roughly 3.6 million total reads per sample. Sorted cells were lysed in RLT buffer, and RNA was extracted using DNase-treated RNeasy Micro or Mini kits according to cell number. Each cell subset was processed separately to prevent cross-contamination, with patient and healthy donor samples processed together. The immunoSEQ multiplex PCR was used to amplify TCRB sequences from cDNA, yielding 87-bp fragments that span the CDR3 region. Sequencing of the amplicons was done on the Illumina HiSeq platform. The published analysis was carried out like this. PCR bias was computationally corrected using synthetic template baselines, reads within Hamming distance 2 were collapsed, and singletons that could not be merged were discarded. Reads were aligned against IMGT to assign V, D and J genes, CDR3 length and insertions or deletions at six rearrangement sites. Clonotype counts were normalized to sorted cell number within each subset before computing true diversity and Gini coefficients with the tcR R package. The overlap coefficient, calculated on TCRB nucleotide sequences, was used to quantify repertoire sharing. TCRdb obtained this table from immuneACCESS and retained in-frame rearrangements with V and J assigned. These tables miss some clones; where compared with another copy, unresolved V genes account for less than half of the shortfall, and the remainder is unexplained. That table is the source of V, J and clone size, and D and trimming were worked out from the DNA. The sample records 300,000 to 400,000 clones, around 8% of which are singletons. Of the sample, 0.44% is held by the ten largest clones.

Study-level results and caveats: In all four CD4+ subsets, TCRB CDR3 length was moderately but significantly shorter in type 1 diabetes patients. The naive, central memory and regulatory TCRB repertoires appeared to resemble one another more closely among patients than among healthy donors. Shorter templates might have been favored by PCR, but patient and control samples were amplified and corrected together, so both groups would have been affected equally by any skew. At VDJ recombination sites, patients with type 1 diabetes made fewer insertions and deleted more nucleotides, a pattern implying thymic rearrangement abnormalities. Because the HLA sub-analyses included only small numbers of individuals, any influence of HLA type on TCRB rearrangement was left unresolved. Sequencing cDNA rather than genomic DNA could over-represent highly expressing activated cells, although activation and CD3 levels did not differ between groups.

Looking up the germline V gene yields CDR1 LGHNT and CDR2 FRNRAP. Compared with germline, V lacks 6 bases and J lacks 8 bases; bases without a gene match: 11. The CDR3 covers 15 residues, taking in both the cysteine and the phenylalanine. Only the CDR3 DNA stays, 45 bases, in frame from base 1. Each donor gave one peripheral blood draw, around 0.12 L on average, collected into heparinised tubes. Using a panel that included CD45RO, CCR7, CD25, CD127, CD95 and CD27, naive, central memory, regulatory and stem cell-like memory CD4+ T cells were sorted on a BD FACSAria II. All sorted populations exceeded 98% purity. PBMCs were isolated immediately by Lymphoprep density gradient centrifugation and stained directly without culture. So that batch effects would be minimized, each experiment stained and sorted samples in pairs, pairing one healthy donor with one patient. This clone came up a few times. There is no known antigen for this receptor. The sample holds no much larger clone one base away, and base qualities are not on file.

Material: central memory CD4+ T cells from blood. The sequence links TRBV12-5 to TRBJ2-1; 9 nucleotides in the junction match TRBD1. The sequence came from a woman under 30 in good health. The DNA is as follows: TGTGCTAGTGGGAGAGCCGGGACAGGGTACGATGAGCAGTTCTTC. This yields the protein CASGRAGTGYDEQFF.